Listed below are T cell receptor beta chains from one sample, sequenced in a study of T cells in Graves' hyperthyroidism and ophthalmopathy. TCRdb re-analysed the multiplex PCR reads in MiXCR, keeping a single row per CDR3 protein. The sample consists of roughly 660,000 distinct CDR3 sequences, roughly 17% of them appearing once. The specimen was blood. Receptors were obtained from a man in his forties or fifties with Graves' hyperthyroidism. The CDR3 runs from the conserved cysteine through the conserved F or W. The D gene is left open where the match is weak. For some rows the clone size is stated as once, few or many, or as a class when expanded; others skip it.

clone_size	j_call	d_call	cdr3_length	v_call	cdr3_nt	cdr3_aa
many	TRBJ2-3	TRBD2	16	TRBV24-1	TGTGCCACCAGTTTGGGGGCAGCGGGAGGCCCAGATACGCAGTATTTT	CATSLGAAGGPDTQYF
-	TRBJ2-2	-	15	TRBV15	TGTGCCACCGAGCTAGGGCACTCCAACACCGGGGAGCTGTTTTTT	CATELGHSNTGELFF
many	TRBJ1-1	-	14	TRBV7-9	TGTGCCAGCAGTCCCACCAACTTGAACACTGAAGCTTTCTTT	CASSPTNLNTEAFF
many	TRBJ2-2	-	16	TRBV5-1	TGCGCCAGCAGCTTGTTCGGCGGGAAGGGCACCGGGGAGCTGTTTTTT	CASSLFGGKGTGELFF
many	TRBJ2-3	TRBD2	17	TRBV7-2	TGTGCCAGCAGCCCCACCCCCAGCGGGAGACTGTCAGATACGCAGTATTTT	CASSPTPSGRLSDTQYF
many	TRBJ1-2	-	16	TRBV2	TGTGCCAGCAGTGAAAGGGGACATAATGGGGACTATGGCTACACCTTC	CASSERGHNGDYGYTF
many	TRBJ2-3	TRBD2	17	TRBV7-2	TGTGCCAGCAGCTACGGGACTAGCGGGAGGGCCACAGATACGCAGTATTTT	CASSYGTSGRATDTQYF
many	TRBJ2-5	TRBD2	18	TRBV3-1	TGTGCCAGCAGCCCCGGACTCGGAACCGGACTAGCGGAAGAGACCCAGTACTTC	CASSPGLGTGLAEETQYF
many	TRBJ2-7	TRBD1	14	TRBV7-2	TGTGCCAGCAGCTTAGAAAGACAGGGGGCCGAGCAGTACTTC	CASSLERQGAEQYF
many	TRBJ2-2	-	16	TRBV6-5	TGTGCCAGCAGTTACGCTGGGGCCCAAAACACCGGGGAGCTGTTTTTT	CASSYAGAQNTGELFF
-	TRBJ2-1	TRBD2	14	TRBV7-9	TGTGCCAGCAGCTTAGGACGCGGGAGGGCTGAGCAGTTCTTC	CASSLGRGRAEQFF
few	TRBJ1-4	-	12	TRBV6-4	TGTGCCAGCAGTGACGGTCTAGGCGAACTGTTTTTT	CASSDGLGELFF
many	TRBJ1-2	-	14	TRBV27	TGTGCCAGCAGTTTATCGGTCCGGAACTATGGCTACACCTTC	CASSLSVRNYGYTF
few	TRBJ2-7	TRBD1	13	TRBV28	TGTGCCAGCAGTTTTCGGGACAGGGGCGAGCAGTACTTC	CASSFRDRGEQYF
-	TRBJ1-5	TRBD1	14	TRBV27	TGTGCCAGCAGTTTAGACAGGGGCGCTCAGCCCCAGCATTTT	CASSLDRGAQPQHF
many	TRBJ2-1	TRBD2	14	TRBV20-1	TGCAGTGCTGTAACTAGCGGGAACTTCAATGAGCAGTTCTTC	CSAVTSGNFNEQFF
few	TRBJ2-1	TRBD2	18	TRBV20-1	TGCAGTGCTAGAGATAGTACTAGCGGAAGATACTCCTACAATGAGCAGTTCTTC	CSARDSTSGRYSYNEQFF
many	TRBJ2-7	TRBD1	14	TRBV6-1	TGTGCCAGCACAGAAGATGACAGGGTAGGCGAGCAGTACTTC	CASTEDDRVGEQYF
few	TRBJ2-3	TRBD1	13	TRBV30	TGTGCCTGGACGGACAGGGGCACAGATACGCAGTATTTT	CAWTDRGTDTQYF
many	TRBJ2-7	-	13	TRBV7-3	TGTGCCAGCAGCCCATGGGCGGGGTACGAGCAGTACTTC	CASSPWAGYEQYF
-	TRBJ2-1	-	13	TRBV28	TGTGCCAGCAGTTCCCCCCACATATACGAGCAGTTCTTC	CASSSPHIYEQFF
many	TRBJ2-1	TRBD2	15	TRBV4-1	TGCGCCAGCAGCCAGATGGGCGGACTAGCTGGTGAGCAGTTCTTC	CASSQMGGLAGEQFF
-	TRBJ1-1	-	14	TRBV6-5	TGTGCCAGCAGTTACTCTTGGGGAGGCACTGAAGCTTTCTTT	CASSYSWGGTEAFF
-	TRBJ2-5	-	15	TRBV13	TGTGCCAGCAGCTTAGGTGGGGACAACCAAGAGACCCAGTACTTC	CASSLGGDNQETQYF
many	TRBJ2-3	-	14	TRBV2	TGTGCCAGCAGTGAACTCGTTGTTTTAGATACGCAGTATTTT	CASSELVVLDTQYF
many	TRBJ1-5	-	15	TRBV5-1	TGCGCCAGCAGCTTGGGTCCCAGGGGACGTCAGCCCCAGCATTTT	CASSLGPRGRQPQHF
many	TRBJ2-5	TRBD1	16	TRBV2	TGTGCCAGCAGTGCGGGGACAGGGATCGGCGAAAAGACCCAGTACTTC	CASSAGTGIGEKTQYF
few	TRBJ2-2	TRBD2	18	TRBV20-1	TGCAGTGCTAGGGTACGGACTAGCGGGGGAGTGTACACCGGGGAGCTGTTTTTT	CSARVRTSGGVYTGELFF
many	TRBJ2-3	-	15	TRBV5-1	TGCGCCAGCAGCTTGGTGGATCGTTCCACAGATACGCAGTATTTT	CASSLVDRSTDTQYF
many	TRBJ1-2	-	15	TRBV28	TGTGCCAGCAGAATAGGGGTCCCTGCAGGTCGTGGCTACACCTTC	CASRIGVPAGRGYTF
few	TRBJ1-5	-	13	TRBV27	TGTGCCAGCAGTTTCTTTGTTCATCAGCCCCAGCATTTT	CASSFFVHQPQHF
many	TRBJ2-1	-	17	TRBV7-9	TGTGCCAGCAGCTTCTCGGTTGCTAGCAGTACCTACAATGAGCAGTTCTTC	CASSFSVASSTYNEQFF
many	TRBJ2-2	-	13	TRBV24-1	TGTGCCACTGGGGACATTAACACCGGGGAGCTGTTTTTT	CATGDINTGELFF
-	TRBJ2-4	TRBD1	17	TRBV5-4	TGTGCCAGCAGCCCCTGGGACAGAAGATTGGCCAAAAACATTCAGTACTTC	CASSPWDRRLAKNIQYF
many	TRBJ2-7	TRBD2	14	TRBV10-3	TGTGCCATCAGTGAGTCTCTAGCGGGTTACGAGCAGTACTTC	CAISESLAGYEQYF
-	TRBJ2-1	-	14	TRBV25-1	TGTGCCAGCAGTGGCGCCTTGAGGTACAATGAGCAGTTCTTC	CASSGALRYNEQFF
-	TRBJ2-1	TRBD1	16	TRBV24-1	TGTGCCACCAGTGACGCAGACAGGGATATTTTCAATGAGCAGTTCTTC	CATSDADRDIFNEQFF
-	TRBJ2-1	-	10	TRBV28	TGTGCCAGCATTGGGACTGAGCAGTTCTTC	CASIGTEQFF
-	TRBJ2-1	-	13	TRBV6-2/TRBV6-3	TGTGCCACGGGGCGGCAAGCCTACAATGAGCAGTTCTTC	CATGRQAYNEQFF
-	TRBJ2-1	TRBD2	15	TRBV7-8	TGTGCCAGCAGCTTGGGACTAGCGGGACTGGATGAGCAGTTCTTC	CASSLGLAGLDEQFF
many	TRBJ2-7	-	12	TRBV20-1	TGCAGTGCTAGAAGGAACTCCTACGAGCAGTACTTC	CSARRNSYEQYF
many	TRBJ2-1	TRBD1	15	TRBV27	TGTGCCAGCATTCTATCCGGGACAGGGCTGGGTGAGCAGTTCTTC	CASILSGTGLGEQFF
-	TRBJ2-7	-	14	TRBV18	TGTGCCAGCTCACCACCTGAGGGGGGGTACGAGCAGTACTTC	CASSPPEGGYEQYF
many	TRBJ1-2	-	13	TRBV27	TGTGCCAGCAGTTCCGGTAGGTCGTCTGGCTACACCTTC	CASSSGRSSGYTF
-	TRBJ2-1	TRBD2	20	TRBV10-1	TGCGCCAGCAGTGAGTCTAGGGCTAGCGGGAGGGGGAGCTCCTACAATGAGCAGTTCTTC	CASSESRASGRGSSYNEQFF